The 13 T cell receptor beta chains below come from one sample, sequenced in a study of CD8 T cells in Susac syndrome. Reverse transcription of 0.5 to 1 ug RNA used random hexamers. TCRdb re-derived calls from the immunoSEQ multiplex PCR reads in MiXCR, one entry per CDR3 protein. The sample records under 150,000 distinct CDR3 sequences, 80% to 85% being singletons. The specimen was CD8+ T cells from PBMCs. These receptors were collected from a human donor with multiple sclerosis.

The V and J genes are TRBV5-4 and TRBJ2-2; the D gene is possibly TRBD2 (6 bases). This CDR3 spans 18 amino acids. V gave up 0 bases and J gave up 2 bases, with 17 bases separating them. CDR1 is SGHNT and CDR2 is YYREEE in the germline V gene (reference sequence). The chain's CDR3 is CASSLVLAPTPNTGELFF. The CDR3 nucleotides read TGTGCCAGCAGCTTGGTTCTAGCGCCCACCCCTAACACCGGGGAGCTGTTTTTT.

This chain connects TRBV6-1 to TRBJ2-5, with a possible D match to TRBD1 (6 bases). The CDR3 extends over 15 amino acids. Per germline, CDR1 MNHNS and CDR2 SASEGT. The V and J ends lost 2 bases and 3 bases respectively, with 13 bases between them. In DNA, the CDR3 is TGTGCCAGCAGTGAATGGACAGAGGTGGAAGAGACCCAGTACTTC. It yields the protein CASSEWTEVEETQYF.

The J gene is TRBJ1-5, the V gene TRBV6-2 or TRBV6-3; D is possibly TRBD1 (6 bases). The CDR3 loop spans 15 amino acids. In germline, CDR1 is MNHEY, CDR2 SVGEGT. Trimming removed 2 bases at V and 6 bases at J, with 14 bases between. CDR3: CASSYGPGGGQPQHF. CDR3 DNA sequence: TGTGCCAGCAGTTACGGTCCGGGGGGCGGTCAGCCCCAGCATTTT.

This sequence joins TRBV27 and TRBJ2-1, with 12 bases fitting TRBD1. The CDR3 consists of 17 residues. The J segment lost 7 bases and the V segment lost 0 bases, leaving 7 bases of the junction unmatched. Germline V gene data show CDR1 as MNHEY and CDR2 as SMNVEV (reference sequence). DNA of the CDR3: TGTGCCAGCAGTTTATCTCCGGGGACAGGGGGCGAAAATGAGCAGTTCTTC. It yields the protein CASSLSPGTGGENEQFF.

This clonotype was seen just once. This sequence joins TRBV28 and TRBJ2-7; D is unresolved. The CDR3 extends over 11 amino acids. V was cut by 8 bases and J by 6 bases, with 11 bases left in between. In germline, CDR1 is MDHEN, CDR2 SYDVKM. The CDR3 DNA is TGTGCCAGCTATTCACCACCCGAGCAGTACTTC. Its protein is CASYSPPEQYF. The full variable domain, with the rest looked up from reference TRBV28 and TRBJ2-7, is DVKVTQSSRYLVKRTGEKVFLECVQDMDHENMFWYRQDPGLGLRLIYFSYDVKMKEKGDIPEGYSVSREKKERFSLILESASTNQTSMYLCASYSPPEQYFGPGTRLTVT.

This sequence joins TRBV30 and TRBJ2-2; D call uncertain. The CDR3 has 12 amino acids. Germline loops: CDR1 GTSNPN, CDR2 SVGIG (reference sequence). V was shortened by 1 base and J by 7 bases, with 7 bases between the two germline ends. CDR3 in amino acids: CAWSETSGELFF. The CDR3, as DNA: TGTGCCTGGAGTGAGACAAGCGGGGAGCTGTTTTTT.

V usage is TRBV15 and J usage is TRBJ2-2; weak D call: TRBD1 (5 bases). V lost 8 bases and J lost 4, with 11 bases in between. Germline V lookup: CDR1 LNHNV, CDR2 YYDKDF (reference sequence). This CDR3 has 13 residues. Here the CDR3 reads CATGAGPTGELFF. CDR3 in DNA: TGTGCCACCGGGGCAGGGCCCACCGGGGAGCTGTTTTTT.

Only one count was recorded for this clonotype. The junction and the germline gene differ at one end; a read error may be behind it. This rearrangement joins TRBV19 to TRBJ1-1, with D perhaps TRBD1 (5 bases). Germline loops: CDR1 LNHDA, CDR2 SQIVND (reference sequence). CDR3 length: 14 residues. The CDR3 bases are TGTGCCAGTAGAATAGGGGAAGGGAACACTGAAGCTTTCTTT. It codes for CASRIGEGNTEAFF.

A single count supports this clonotype. The chain uses TRBV7-9 and TRBJ2-1; no firm D call. CDR1 and CDR2 (germline): SEHNR, FQNEAQ (reference sequence). V was cut by 3 bases and J by 6 bases, with 9 bases left in between. CDR3 length: 13 amino acids. In DNA form, the CDR3 reads TGTGCCAGCAGCTTCCGACTCACCAATGAGCAGTTCTTC. Translating gives CASSFRLTNEQFF.

This chain links TRBV10-3 with TRBJ2-1; D is unclear. Trimming pared 7 bases from V and 10 bases from J, leaving 17 bases between. Germline V CDR1 and CDR2: ENHRY, SYGVKD. This CDR3 is 13 amino acids long. The CDR3 nucleotides are TGTGCCATCATTAAAGGTCGAACGAGAGAGCAGTTCTTC. Translating gives CAIIKGRTREQFF.

The rearrangement links TRBV12-3 or TRBV12-4 to TRBJ2-5; possibly TRBD1 for D (6 bases). Trimming took 6 bases from V and 2 from J, leaving 10 bases between them. This CDR3 is 13 amino acids long. CDR3 protein: CASSSGAQETQYF. Here the CDR3 DNA reads TGTGCCAGCAGCTCAGGGGCACAAGAGACCCAGTACTTC.

The sample holds one count of this clonotype. CDR3 DNA sequence: TGTGCCAGCTCACCACCTATGAGAAGGGAGGCTTTCTTT. Protein: CASSPPMRREAFF. The chain links TRBV18 to TRBJ1-1; D unclear. The V and J ends lost 0 bases and 11 bases respectively, with 13 bases between them. This CDR3 contains 13 residues. CDR1 is KGHSH and CDR2 is LQKENI in the germline V gene.

The chain uses TRBV12-3 or TRBV12-4 and TRBJ2-1; 9 bases are shared with TRBD2. This CDR3 spans 15 amino acids. With 4 bases clipped from V and 7 bases from J, the junction kept 8 bases outside the gene matches. CDR3 sequence: CASSYYSGGQNEQFF. CDR3 nucleotide sequence: TGTGCCAGCAGTTACTATAGCGGGGGTCAAAATGAGCAGTTCTTC.